These 18 T cell receptor beta chains were all obtained from the same sample, sequenced in a study of siplizumab effects on memory and regulatory T cells. The data were produced by immunoSEQ multiplex PCR, yet TCRdb's version contains in-frame clones alone and is incomplete. The table shows around 110,000 clones, with approximately 94% occurring only once. What was sequenced was non-Treg CD4+ T cells sorted from blood. These receptors were collected from a human donor in good health.

V gene TRBV18 combines with J gene TRBJ1-5, with D tentatively TRBD1 (6 bases). Germline V lookup: CDR1 KGHSH, CDR2 LQKENI. V lost 8 bases, J lost 5 bases, and 13 bases lay in between. The CDR3 is 13 amino acids. CDR3 region: CASGTQLDQPQHF. The CDR3 DNA follows: TGTGCCAGCGGGACACAACTAGATCAGCCCCAGCATTTT.

This chain links TRBV6-5 with TRBJ2-5; D possibly corresponds to TRBD2 (6 bases). The CDR3 has 13 residues. V gave up 6 bases and J gave up 9 bases, with 17 bases separating them. Germline assignment: CDR1 MNHEY and CDR2 SVGAGI. The CDR3 region is CASSRTGPGAQYF. CDR3 bases: TGTGCCAGCAGCAGGACGGGTCCGGGGGCCCAGTACTTC.

This clone occurred once. V and J are TRBV7-2 and TRBJ2-2; perhaps TRBD1 as D (5 bases). Germline CDR1 is SGHTA and CDR2 is FQGNSA. Trimming stripped 3 bases from V and 4 bases from J, with 9 bases between. The CDR3 consists of 14 residues. For the CDR3, the DNA is TGTGCCAGCAGCTTGGGGCTTCCCACCGGGGAGCTGTTTTTT. Its protein product is CASSLGLPTGELFF.

This clone was seen just once. The V gene is TRBV12-5, the J gene TRBJ1-4; possible D gene TRBD1, 5 bases. V lost 5 bases, J lost 8 bases, and 18 bases lay in between. The CDR3 is 15 amino acids. Looked up from germline, CDR1 is LGHNT and CDR2 is FRNRAP. In nucleotides, the CDR3 is TGTGCTAGTGGTCCTAACCTGGGGGGGAACGAAAAACTGTTTTTT. It encodes CASGPNLGGNEKLFF.

This clone was seen once. This sequence joins TRBV9 and TRBJ2-1, with unresolved D. The CDR3 consists of 12 residues. V gave up 2 bases and J gave up 7 bases, with 7 bases separating them. Germline CDR1 and CDR2: SGDLS and YYNGEE. Here the CDR3 reads CASSVSMNEQFF. The CDR3 nucleotides read TGTGCCAGCAGCGTTTCCATGAATGAGCAGTTCTTC.

This chain connects TRBV10-3 to TRBJ2-7; 8 nucleotides agree with TRBD2. The J segment lost 3 bases and the V segment lost 6 bases, leaving 7 bases of the junction unmatched. The CDR3 extends over 14 amino acids. Germline lookup yields CDR1 ENHRY and CDR2 SYGVKD. Here the CDR3 reads CAIRTGLEVYEQYF. The CDR3 DNA sequence: TGTGCCATCAGGACGGGACTAGAGGTCTACGAGCAGTACTTC.

V and J are TRBV5-1 and TRBJ2-5; D is perhaps TRBD2 (5 bases). With 2 bases removed from V and 4 bases from J, the gap between germline ends came to 9 bases. The CDR3 has 13 amino acids. The germline V gene encodes CDR1 SGHRS and CDR2 YFSETQ. The CDR3, as DNA: TGCGCCAGCAGCTTTAACCGGGGAGAGACCCAGTACTTC. Its protein product is CASSFNRGETQYF.

The chain links TRBV5-1 to TRBJ2-7; tentative D call: TRBD2 (5 bases). Germline CDR1 is SGHRS and CDR2 is YFSETQ. V lost 2 bases and J lost 0, with 12 bases in between. This CDR3 is 15 amino acids long. This CDR3 is CASSFLPGSSYEQYF. The CDR3, as DNA: TGCGCCAGCAGCTTTTTACCGGGGAGCTCCTACGAGCAGTACTTC.

This clone was recorded only once. The V call is TRBV19, the J call TRBJ2-7; 11 bases match TRBD2. There are 14 residues in the CDR3. Looked up from germline, CDR1 is LNHDA and CDR2 is SQIVND (reference sequence). The trim removed 7 bases at V and 4 bases at J, leaving 6 bases unmatched. The DNA for the CDR3 is TGTGCCAGTATGGCCACTAGCGGGAGTTACGAGCAGTACTTC. It is translated as CASMATSGSYEQYF.

The V call is TRBV6-4, the J call TRBJ2-5; D is undetermined. The germline gives CDR1 MRHNA, CDR2 SNTAGT. This CDR3 has 14 amino acids. V lost 5 bases, J lost 2 bases, and 12 bases lay in between. CDR3 sequence (DNA): TGTGCCAGCAGTACTGGTTTCCAGCAAGAGACCCAGTACTTC. Amino acids: CASSTGFQQETQYF.

The chain's CDR3 is CASSEQDYNSPLHF. DNA for the CDR3: TGTGCCAGCAGCGAACAGGATTATAATTCACCCCTCCACTTT. The V and J genes are TRBV7-2 and TRBJ1-6; tentative D call: TRBD1 (5 bases). This CDR3 contains 14 residues. Germline V CDR1 and CDR2: SGHTA, FQGNSA. Trimming shortened V by 5 bases and J by 4 bases, and 9 bases separated the two germline ends. The complete variable domain, with remaining parts taken from reference TRBV7-2 and TRBJ1-6, reads GAGVSQSPSNKVTEKGKDVELRCDPISGHTALYWYRQSLGQGLEFLIYFQGNSAPDKSGLPSDRFSAERTGGSVSTLTIQRTQQEDSAVYLCASSEQDYNSPLHFGNGTRLTVT.

The chain recombines TRBV5-6 with TRBJ1-2, with D unclear. Trimming shortened V by 6 bases and J by 1 base, and 19 bases separated the two germline ends. Germline-derived CDR1 and CDR2 are SGHDT and YYEEEE. The CDR3 sequence is 16 residues long. The CDR3 loop reads CASNLGVGVDNYGYTF. CDR3 sequence (DNA): TGTGCCAGCAACCTCGGTGTCGGGGTCGATAACTATGGCTACACCTTC.

This sequence joins TRBV11-2 and TRBJ2-7; TRBD1 is a possible D gene (5 bases). V was shortened by 2 bases and J by 2 bases, with 7 bases between the two germline ends. Per the germline V gene, CDR1 is SGHAT and CDR2 is FQNNGV. The CDR3 has 13 residues. The CDR3 nucleotides are TGTGCCAGCAGCTTACCAGGGCCCTACGAGCAGTACTTC. Protein sequence: CASSLPGPYEQYF.

The chain is built from TRBV2 and TRBJ2-7; 7 bases fit TRBD1. Germline CDR1 SNHLY, CDR2 FYNNEI. The CDR3 has 14 residues. Trimming at V came to 8 bases and at J to 5 bases, leaving 12 bases not matched to a gene. The CDR3: CASGNRDRSNEQYF. The CDR3 nucleotides read TGTGCCAGCGGTAATCGGGACAGAAGCAACGAGCAGTACTTC. Drawing the rest from reference TRBV2 and TRBJ2-7, the complete variable domain is EPEVTQTPSHQVTQMGQEVILRCVPISNHLYFYWYRQILGQKVEFLVSFYNNEISEKSEIFDDQFSVERPDGSNFTLKIRSTKLEDSAMYFCASGNRDRSNEQYFGPGTRLTVT.

The chain is built from TRBV7-9 and TRBJ2-7; 7 bases are a match to TRBD1. The CDR3 covers 14 residues. With V trimmed by 5 bases and J by 5 bases, 9 bases remained unmatched. Looked up from germline, CDR1 is SEHNR and CDR2 is FQNEAQ (reference sequence). The CDR3 region is CASSLDRVMDEQYF. The CDR3 bases are TGTGCCAGCAGCCTCGACAGGGTGATGGACGAGCAGTACTTC.

V usage is TRBV25-1 and J usage is TRBJ2-7; D call uncertain. CDR1 and CDR2 from the germline V gene are MGHDK and SYGVNS. The CDR3 consists of 13 residues. The V end lost 3 bases, the J end lost 4 bases, and 10 bases lay between the germline ends. The CDR3 sequence: CASSDSRRYEQYF. The CDR3 DNA reads as TGTGCCAGCAGTGACTCCAGGAGATACGAGCAGTACTTC.

The chain employs TRBV5-1 and TRBJ2-5; D is undetermined. Trimming cost V 0 bases and J 1 base, with 7 bases left between them. The CDR3 sequence is 14 residues long. Germline values: CDR1 SGHRS, CDR2 YFSETQ. The CDR3 sequence: CASSLALGQETQYF. CDR3 bases: TGCGCCAGCAGCTTGGCTCTAGGCCAAGAGACCCAGTACTTC.

As DNA, the CDR3 is TGTGCCAGTAGTATACAACCGCCTGATAAAACCTTC. Residues: CASSIQPPDKTF. This chain joins TRBV19 and TRBJ1-2, with no clear D. V lost 2 bases to trimming and J lost 14 bases, with 15 bases between them. This CDR3 has 12 amino acids. Per germline, CDR1 LNHDA and CDR2 SQIVND (reference sequence).